This T cell receptor beta chain was retrieved from a study of shared clonotypes between healthy human individuals. Method: immunoSEQ multiplex PCR; TCRdb's copy keeps in-frame clones and lacks some. The sample lists around 1.9 million clones, about 93% occurring once. Terminally differentiated effector memory CD45RA+ cells were left out of the naive CD8 fraction, which was CD45RO-negative and positively selected for CCR7. With 3 bases removed from V and 2 bases from J, the gap between germline ends came to 10 bases. The CDR3 consists of 15 residues. Germline V gene data show CDR1 as SEHNR and CDR2 as FQNEAQ (reference sequence).

The chain is built from TRBV7-9 and TRBJ2-2; D unclear. The material sequenced was naive CD8+ T cells from PBMCs. The clonotype was recovered from a man between 18 and 35 years old in good health. Some clones in this sample may be carry-over from other donors' samples. In DNA form, the CDR3 reads TGTGCCAGCAGCTTTTGGGGTCAAAACACCGGGGAGCTGTTTTTT. It yields the protein CASSFWGQNTGELFF.